The 12 T cell receptor beta chains given below trace back to one sample, sequenced in a study of CD8+ T cells in alopecia areata. It was cDNA, reverse transcribed from extracted RNA, that served as the sequencing template. The method was immunoSEQ multiplex PCR; TCRdb's version includes in-frame clones alone and lacks a portion of them. Among under 300,000 clones listed, roughly 63% were seen once. Treatment meaning: oral pan-JAK inhibitor, 5-10 mg twice daily. Sequencing was performed on CD4+ T cells sorted from blood, taken around week 54, from a patient treated with tofacitinib. Every receptor here comes from a human donor with alopecia areata.

The chain combines TRBV4-1 with TRBJ2-5; 12 nucleotides align to TRBD2. With the DNA end fitting TRBJ2-7 better, the J assignment may be wrong. The CDR3 length is 16 residues. Per germline, CDR1 MGHRA and CDR2 YSYEKL. This CDR3 reads CASSQPLAGGLGEQYF. CDR3 bases: TGCGCCAGCAGCCAACCGCTAGCGGGGGGGCTGGGCGAGCAGTACTTC.

The V and J genes are TRBV7-9 and TRBJ1-6; no firm D call. The CDR3 length is 12 residues. Looked up from germline, CDR1 is SEHNR and CDR2 is FQNEAQ (reference sequence). With 11 bases removed from V and 6 bases from J, the gap between germline ends came to 11 bases. The DNA for the CDR3 is TGTGCCGGAGCCGGCCCTAATTCACCCCTCCACTTT. Translating it yields CAGAGPNSPLHF.

This rearrangement joins TRBV10-3 to TRBJ2-7, with D maybe TRBD1 (6 bases). This CDR3 has 12 residues. Trimming pared 10 bases from V and 2 bases from J, leaving 12 bases between. Germline assignment: CDR1 ENHRY and CDR2 SYGVKD. Written as DNA, the CDR3 is TGTGCCACCGGGACATCGACCTACGAGCAGTACTTC. Translation gives CATGTSTYEQYF.

The V call is TRBV6-5, the J call TRBJ2-1; 7 bases map to TRBD2. V lost 10 bases and J lost 7; bases outside the gene matches: 13. CDR1 is MNHEY, CDR2 SVGAGI, per germline. The CDR3 loop spans 14 amino acids. The CDR3 DNA reads TGTGCCACCCAACCGGGGGGAGCTATGAATGAGCAGTTCTTC. As protein: CATQPGGAMNEQFF.

The chain carries TRBV2 and TRBJ2-1; TRBD1 is a possible D gene (5 bases). This CDR3 comprises 12 residues. Trimming shortened V by 9 bases and J by 5 bases, and 11 bases separated the two germline ends. Germline V lookup: CDR1 SNHLY, CDR2 FYNNEI. CDR3 sequence (DNA): TGTGCCAGACTTGGGGCCAACAATGAGCAGTTCTTC. Its protein is CARLGANNEQFF.

The chain joins TRBV7-9 to TRBJ2-7; no definite D call. Trimming removed 5 bases from V and 4 bases from J, with 6 bases in between. Germline CDR1 SEHNR, CDR2 FQNEAQ (reference sequence). The CDR3 is 11 amino acids. The CDR3 spells CASSIIYEQYF. CDR3 sequence (DNA): TGTGCCAGCAGCATTATTTACGAGCAGTACTTC.

The chain recombines TRBV7-9 with TRBJ1-4, with TRBD1 as a possible D gene (6 bases). The CDR3 is made up of 13 amino acids. CDR1 and CDR2 (germline): SEHNR, FQNEAQ (reference sequence). The V end was cut by 5 bases, the J end by 10 bases, with 14 bases between. Here the CDR3 DNA reads TGTGCCAGCAGCGAAAGGGGGATGGGAAAACTGTTTTTT. Residues: CASSERGMGKLFF.

The chain has TRBV29-1 and TRBJ2-3, with 8 bases identical to TRBD2. Germline V gene sequence: CDR1 SQVTM, CDR2 ANQGSEA. The V gene end was trimmed by 3 bases and the J gene end by 6 bases; junction bases not matched to a gene: 2. CDR3 length: 12 residues. The CDR3 coding sequence is TGCAGCGTTGAGATAGCGGGGGATACGCAGTATTTT. Its translation: CSVEIAGDTQYF.

The J gene is TRBJ2-7, the V gene TRBV5-4, with TRBD2 identical over 9 bases. The CDR3 spans 14 residues. V lost 4 bases to trimming and J lost 0 bases; unmatched junction nucleotides: 2. Germline lookup yields CDR1 SGHNT and CDR2 YYREEE (reference sequence). Here the CDR3 DNA reads TGTGCCAGCAGCATTAGCGGGAGCTCCTACGAGCAGTACTTC. It is translated as CASSISGSSYEQYF.

The chain carries TRBV6-5 and TRBJ1-2; perhaps TRBD1 as D (5 bases). This CDR3 spans 12 amino acids. Deletions cut 2 bases from V and 4 bases from J, with 5 bases between. Germline V gene lookup returns CDR1 MNHEY and CDR2 SVGAGI. This CDR3 reads CASSYDSYGYTF. CDR3 coding DNA: TGTGCCAGCAGTTACGACAGCTATGGCTACACCTTC.

This chain links TRBV6-5 with TRBJ2-7; TRBD1 is a possible D gene (5 bases). CDR1 is MNHEY and CDR2 is SVGAGI in the germline V gene. V was shortened by 2 bases and J by 6 bases, with 11 bases between the two germline ends. The CDR3 extends over 13 amino acids. The CDR3, as DNA: TGTGCCAGCAGTTACCCAGGGCTCACCGAGCAGTACTTC. It translates to CASSYPGLTEQYF.

This chain links TRBV7-2 with TRBJ1-6, with a tentative D call TRBD1 (6 bases). Trimming took 5 bases from V and 7 from J, leaving 15 bases between them. The CDR3 length is 15 residues. Germline V CDR1 and CDR2: SGHTA, FQGNSA. In nucleotides, the CDR3 is TGTGCCAGCAGCAAGAACGGACAGAGAAATTCACCCCTCCACTTT. Translated, it gives CASSKNGQRNSPLHF.